A selection of T cell receptor beta chains follows, all from one sample in a study of graft-versus-host responses after intestinal transplantation. The antigens these receptors bind are not known. Sequencing was performed with immunoSEQ multiplex PCR; in TCRdb, only in-frame clones are kept and a portion is missing. This sample carries about 130,000 clones, about 93% of them seen once, and the ten largest clones take about 0.18%. The sequencing here drew on unstimulated CD4+ T cells sorted from spleen or lymph node cells, taken before intestinal transplant. All receptors derive from a human donor who received an intestinal transplant. CDR3s leave out the opening cysteine and the closing phenylalanine or tryptophan. The order of the fields is clone size, J gene, V gene, CDR3 protein. Size values are once, few and many counts, or a class for expanded clones, and some rows have none.

clone size: .; J gene: TRBJ2-2; V gene: TRBV18; CDR3 protein: ASSPQGAPLGTGELF
clone size: .; J gene: TRBJ2-7; V gene: TRBV29-1; CDR3 protein: SVALAGTYEQY
clone size: .; J gene: TRBJ2-6; V gene: TRBV6-1; CDR3 protein: ASSEATGSRSGANVLT
clone size: .; J gene: TRBJ2-7; V gene: TRBV6-5; CDR3 protein: ASSYSIWASYEQY
clone size: .; J gene: TRBJ1-2; V gene: TRBV19; CDR3 protein: ASSIPYGYT
clone size: .; J gene: TRBJ1-6; V gene: TRBV18; CDR3 protein: ASSPGTPGGSPLH
clone size: .; J gene: TRBJ2-7; V gene: TRBV6-6; CDR3 protein: ASSPPGQGLSYEQY
clone size: .; J gene: TRBJ1-1; V gene: TRBV9; CDR3 protein: ASSVETEVKTEAF
clone size: once; J gene: TRBJ2-7; V gene: TRBV7-2; CDR3 protein: ASSQRQGLYEQY
clone size: once; J gene: TRBJ1-1; V gene: TRBV4-1; CDR3 protein: ASSQVRSQGYTEAF
clone size: .; J gene: TRBJ2-1; V gene: TRBV4-1; CDR3 protein: ASSQAPPRSLSSYNEQF
clone size: .; J gene: TRBJ2-5; V gene: TRBV5-1; CDR3 protein: ASSLVGQGFQETQY
clone size: once; J gene: TRBJ2-5; V gene: TRBV28; CDR3 protein: ASSLSGSGFQETQY
clone size: .; J gene: TRBJ1-1; V gene: TRBV5-6; CDR3 protein: ASSFGGNTEAF
clone size: .; J gene: TRBJ1-1; V gene: TRBV15; CDR3 protein: ATRGLQGMGTEAF
clone size: .; J gene: TRBJ2-3; V gene: TRBV28; CDR3 protein: ASSDSFTDTQY
clone size: .; J gene: TRBJ2-2; V gene: TRBV7-3; CDR3 protein: ASSLTRGSVGELF
clone size: .; J gene: TRBJ1-2; V gene: TRBV11-3; CDR3 protein: ASSPIISPNYGYT
clone size: once; J gene: TRBJ2-1; V gene: TRBV28; CDR3 protein: ANSPGQGTNEQF
clone size: .; J gene: TRBJ2-1; V gene: TRBV5-1; CDR3 protein: ASSLFSLAGGSYNEQF
clone size: .; J gene: TRBJ2-1; V gene: TRBV6-1; CDR3 protein: ACKRYLNNEQF